This entry lists 22 T cell receptor beta chains sequenced from one sample in a study of blood T cell repertoires in COVID-19. The repertoire was sequenced with immunoSEQ multiplex PCR; TCRdb's copy has only in-frame clones and lacks some. The sample has 200,000 to 300,000 clones; 75% to 85% are singletons. Sequencing used peripheral blood. Receptor source: a woman aged 80 or over with COVID-19, enrolled during active disease.

The J gene is TRBJ1-1, the V gene TRBV27, with a weak D call TRBD1 (6 bases). CDR3 length: 16 amino acids. The V end was cut by 7 bases, the J end by 1 base, with 19 bases between. In germline, CDR1 is MNHEY, CDR2 SMNVEV (reference sequence). CDR3 nucleotide sequence: TGTGCCAGCACCCCCGGACAGCCAATTAAGAACACTGAAGCTTTCTTT. Protein: CASTPGQPIKNTEAFF.

The chain combines TRBV18 with TRBJ1-1; no definite D call. Trimming cost V 0 bases and J 6 bases, with 8 bases left between them. There are 13 residues in the CDR3. The germline V gene encodes CDR1 KGHSH and CDR2 LQKENI. CDR3 residues: CASSPPPVSEAFF. CDR3 bases: TGTGCCAGCTCACCACCCCCGGTTTCTGAAGCTTTCTTT.

The chain joins TRBV4-1 to TRBJ2-1; 12 nucleotides align to TRBD2. V lost 1 base to trimming and J lost 12 bases; unmatched junction nucleotides: 16. This CDR3 comprises 18 residues. Germline CDR1 MGHRA, CDR2 YSYEKL. CDR3 protein: CASSQGELAGGPGARQFF. In nucleotides, the CDR3 is TGCGCCAGCAGCCAAGGGGAACTAGCGGGGGGCCCCGGGGCGCGGCAGTTCTTC.

The J gene is TRBJ1-1, the V gene TRBV12-2. TRBV12-2 is a pseudogene. This CDR3 spans 13 amino acids. CDR3 in DNA: TGTGCAAGTCGCCCCCGAGGGCGGACTGAAGCTTTCTTT. Translating gives CASRPRGRTEAFF.

CDR3 nucleotides: TGTGCCAGCAGCCCTCGAGACAGCAAGTACATTCAGTACTTC. Translating gives CASSPRDSKYIQYF. V usage is TRBV9 and J usage is TRBJ2-4; a possible D gene is TRBD1 (5 bases). Germline CDR1 reads SGDLS; CDR2 reads YYNGEE. The ends were cut back, 4 bases at V and 8 bases at J, with 16 bases in the middle. The CDR3 covers 14 residues.

A note on this clone: The junction departs from germline at one end; a sequencing error may be responsible. The V and J genes are TRBV13 and TRBJ1-2; D may be TRBD1 (6 bases). Germline V gene lookup returns CDR1 PRHDT and CDR2 FYEKMQ (reference sequence). CDR3 size: 12 residues. CDR3 bases: TGTGCCAGCAGCATAGGACAGCTCGGCTACACCTTC. Its translation is CASSIGQLGYTF.

The gene calls are TRBV5-4 and TRBJ2-2, with 10 bases lining up with TRBD2. The germline V gene encodes CDR1 SGHNT and CDR2 YYREEE (reference sequence). Trimming took 7 bases from V and 5 from J; bases not matched to a gene: 5. The CDR3 contains 14 residues. CDR3 nucleotides: TGTGCCAGCCCCGCAGCGGGAGGGACCGGGGAGCTGTTTTTT. This encodes CASPAAGGTGELFF.

The chain links TRBV7-3 to TRBJ1-2; D call uncertain. The CDR3 has 13 residues. Germline loops: CDR1 SGHTA, CDR2 FQGTGA. V lost 2 bases and J lost 7, with 11 bases in between. The CDR3 bases are TGTGCCAGCAGCTTATCAGCCGGGTCTGGCTACACCTTC. This codes for CASSLSAGSGYTF.

Only one count was recorded for this clone. The chain carries TRBV6-4 and TRBJ1-1; D not resolved. The length of the CDR3 is 13 residues. V lost 7 bases, J lost 5 bases, and 14 bases lay in between. Germline lookup yields CDR1 MRHNA and CDR2 SNTAGT. The CDR3 DNA sequence: TGTGCCAGCAAATTAGAAAGTGGTACTGAAGCTTTCTTT. The encoded protein is CASKLESGTEAFF.

The chain uses TRBV14 and TRBJ1-1; unclear D gene. Trimming took 1 base from V and 4 from J, leaving 7 bases between them. This CDR3 spans 13 amino acids. Germline lookup yields CDR1 SGHDN and CDR2 FVKESK. This chain's CDR3 is CASSQVEVTEAFF. DNA of the CDR3: TGTGCCAGCAGCCAAGTCGAGGTCACTGAAGCTTTCTTT.

The V and J genes are TRBV11-3 and TRBJ2-1; 7 nucleotides match TRBD1. CDR3 length: 16 amino acids. The germline CDR1 and CDR2 sequences are SGHNT and YENEEA. After removal of 3 bases from V and 5 bases from J, the junction contained 10 bases not matched to a gene. DNA for the CDR3: TGTGCCAGCAGCTTTCGTTCGACAGGGCTCCACAATGAGCAGTTCTTC. Its protein product is CASSFRSTGLHNEQFF.

The chain employs TRBV12-3 or TRBV12-4 and TRBJ1-1, with 7 bases matching TRBD1. The ends lost 7 bases at V and 8 bases at J; junction bases unmatched: 10. The CDR3 is 13 residues long. The CDR3 protein is CASIWDRGGEAFF. CDR3 nucleotide sequence: TGTGCCAGCATCTGGGACAGAGGGGGGGAAGCTTTCTTT.

For the CDR3, the DNA is TGTGCCAGCGGTCGGACACGAGATAGCAATCAGCCCCAGCATTTT. Translating gives CASGRTRDSNQPQHF. V gene TRBV2 combines with J gene TRBJ1-5; D might be TRBD1 (5 bases). Trimming removed 8 bases at V and 0 bases at J, with 14 bases between. The CDR3 has 15 residues. The germline gives CDR1 SNHLY, CDR2 FYNNEI.

DNA for the CDR3: TGTGCCAGCAGTACAGGGGGCGCAGGCAATCAGCCCCAGCATTTT. Translating gives CASSTGGAGNQPQHF. The chain links TRBV6-5 to TRBJ1-5; 9 bases agree with TRBD1. Trimming at V came to 5 bases and at J to 2 bases, leaving 4 bases not matched to a gene. The CDR3 length is 15 residues. From germline, CDR1 is MNHEY and CDR2 SVGAGI.

The V call is TRBV9, the J call TRBJ1-2; 10 bases align to TRBD1. Germline V gene sequence: CDR1 SGDLS, CDR2 YYNGEE. Trimming cost V 2 bases and J 2 bases; bases outside gene matches: 6. The CDR3 runs to 16 residues. CDR3 loop: CASSVDRGISNYGYTF. Written as DNA, the CDR3 is TGTGCCAGCAGCGTGGACAGGGGGATATCCAACTATGGCTACACCTTC. Together with reference TRBV9 and TRBJ1-2, the CDR3 gives the full variable domain: DSGVTQTPKHLITATGQRVTLRCSPRSGDLSVYWYQQSLDQGLQFLIQYYNGEERAKGNILERFSAQQFPDLHSELNLSSLELGDSALYFCASSVDRGISNYGYTFGSGTRLTVV.

This clone showed up just a few times. V is TRBV25-1 and J is TRBJ2-2, with D tentatively TRBD2 (6 bases). The V end lost 2 bases, the J end lost 4 bases, and 17 bases lay between the germline ends. Per the germline V gene, CDR1 is MGHDK and CDR2 is SYGVNS. The CDR3 contains 17 residues. CDR3 nucleotide sequence: TGTGCCAGCAGTGAACTTGAGGAGGCCGGGGGCACCGGGGAGCTGTTTTTT. Amino acid sequence: CASSELEEAGGTGELFF. Full variable domain (remainder filled in from reference TRBV25-1 and TRBJ2-2): EADIYQTPRYLVIGTGKKITLECSQTMGHDKMYWYQQDPGMELHLIHYSYGVNSTEKGDLSSESTVSRIRTEHFPLTLESARPSHTSQYLCASSELEEAGGTGELFFGEGSRLTVL.

The J gene is TRBJ2-3, the V gene TRBV5-1; 7 nucleotides align to TRBD1. Germline CDR1 SGHRS, CDR2 YFSETQ. The CDR3 runs 22 residues. J lost 1 base, V lost 0 bases, and 23 bases had no gene match. This CDR3 reads CASSLERQGPTDWGRRTDTQYF. The CDR3 DNA is TGCGCCAGCAGCTTGGAGAGACAGGGCCCCACCGATTGGGGTAGGCGCACAGATACGCAGTATTTT. Using reference TRBV5-1 and TRBJ2-3 for the parts outside the CDR3, the full variable domain is KAGVTQTPRYLIKTRGQQVTLSCSPISGHRSVSWYQQTPGQGLQFLFEYFSETQRNKGNFPGRFSGRQFSNSRSEMNVSTLELGDSALYLCASSLERQGPTDWGRRTDTQYFGPGTRLTVL.

V is TRBV5-4 and J is TRBJ1-2; D gene unclear. The CDR3 contains 13 residues. V dropped 0 bases and J dropped 2 bases, with 5 bases sitting between them. Germline V CDR1 and CDR2: SGHNT, YYREEE (reference sequence). This CDR3 is CASSLDRNYGYTF. The CDR3 nucleotides are TGTGCCAGCAGCTTGGACAGAAACTATGGCTACACCTTC.

This sequence joins TRBV28 and TRBJ2-7; D is uncertain. Germline V gene data show CDR1 as MDHEN and CDR2 as SYDVKM. V gave up 3 bases and J gave up 0 bases, with 12 bases separating them. This CDR3 has 15 amino acids. In DNA form, the CDR3 reads TGTGCCAGCAGTTTCCGCAGGCTGAGCTCCTACGAGCAGTACTTC. It encodes CASSFRRLSSYEQYF.

This clone showed up just once. The rearrangement uses TRBV18 and TRBJ1-1, with 11 nucleotides matching TRBD1. The V gene end was trimmed by 3 bases and the J gene end by 5 bases; junction bases not matched to a gene: 5. The CDR3 contains 15 residues. Per the germline V gene, CDR1 is KGHSH and CDR2 is LQKENI. As DNA, the CDR3 is TGTGCCAGCTCACCCACAGGGACAGGGGGAACTGAAGCTTTCTTT. As protein: CASSPTGTGGTEAFF.

On this clone itself: The sample has other DNA sequences that encode this CDR3 too. V and J are TRBV2 and TRBJ1-6; tentatively, D is TRBD1 (6 bases). Between the trimmed V and J ends, which lost 7 bases and 7 bases, there was a span of 11 bases. CDR3 length equals 13 residues. Germline CDR1 and CDR2: SNHLY and FYNNEI. The DNA for the CDR3 is TGTGCCAGCAAGGGACAAGGAAATTCACCCCTCCACTTT. Residues: CASKGQGNSPLHF. The entire variable domain, with the rest obtained from reference TRBV2 and TRBJ1-6, is as follows: EPEVTQTPSHQVTQMGQEVILRCVPISNHLYFYWYRQILGQKVEFLVSFYNNEISEKSEIFDDQFSVERPDGSNFTLKIRSTKLEDSAMYFCASKGQGNSPLHFGNGTRLTVT.

The chain recombines TRBV28 with TRBJ1-2; weak D call: TRBD1 (6 bases). This CDR3 has 13 residues. Germline values: CDR1 MDHEN, CDR2 SYDVKM. V was pared by 3 bases and J by 4 bases, with 9 bases between. CDR3 sequence (DNA): TGTGCCAGCAGTTTCCTGGGGGCCTATGGCTACACCTTC. Protein product: CASSFLGAYGYTF.